This T cell receptor beta chain originates from a study of cytotoxic CD8 clonotypes in ibrutinib-treated CLL. Looking at the study overall: Patients attained 25 or so partial and 2 complete responses; at median approximately 68 months, around 15 remained remitted while approximately 12 progressed.

Study-level findings and limits: Whereas clonality rose at ibrutinib response, it declined toward baseline at progression. Public clonotypes, found uncommonly, either contracted or stayed stable on treatment.

This clone was recorded many times. Its target is unknown. Its ends do not fully match the called genes, so a read error is possible. The repertoire was sequenced with immunoSEQ multiplex PCR; TCRdb's copy has only in-frame clones and lacks some. The table includes some 120,000 clones, approximately 80% detected once. Germline CDR1 and CDR2: SGHAT and FQNNGV. The CDR3 length is 12 residues. This receptor was identified in a human donor with chronic lymphocytic leukemia. Sequences were derived from PBMCs, sampled after 24 months of ibrutinib treatment. The chain recombines TRBV11-2 with TRBJ1-4; D gene uncertain. The CDR3 reads CASSSSLGLRNF. The DNA of the CDR3 is TGTGCCAGCAGCTCCTCACTCGGTTTAAGGAATTTT. Drawing the rest from reference TRBV11-2 and TRBJ1-4, the complete variable domain is EAGVAQSPRYKIIEKRQSVAFWCNPISGHATLYWYQQILGQGPKLLIQFQNNGVVDDSQLPKDRFSAERLKGVDSTLKIQPAKLEDSAVYLCASSSSLGLRNFGSGTQLSVL.